This TCR beta chain was found in a study of T cell responses to AZD1222 COVID-19 vaccine. Germline V CDR1 and CDR2: MGHDK, SYGVNS. The V end lost 2 bases, the J end lost 0 bases, and 14 bases lay between the germline ends. The CDR3 has 16 amino acids. Using immunoSEQ multiplex PCR, the repertoire was profiled, and TCRdb retains in-frame clones only, with some absent. The sample lists about 100,000 clones, approximately 88% occurring once. Material: peripheral blood, obtained on day 0 of AZD1222 vaccination. The TCR originated in an adult in good health. The chain is built from TRBV25-1 and TRBJ2-7; D possibly matches TRBD1 or TRBD2 (6 bases each). CDR3: CASSEVGGGTSYEQYF. The CDR3 DNA follows: TGTGCCAGCAGTGAAGTTGGAGGGGGGACCTCCTACGAGCAGTACTTC.